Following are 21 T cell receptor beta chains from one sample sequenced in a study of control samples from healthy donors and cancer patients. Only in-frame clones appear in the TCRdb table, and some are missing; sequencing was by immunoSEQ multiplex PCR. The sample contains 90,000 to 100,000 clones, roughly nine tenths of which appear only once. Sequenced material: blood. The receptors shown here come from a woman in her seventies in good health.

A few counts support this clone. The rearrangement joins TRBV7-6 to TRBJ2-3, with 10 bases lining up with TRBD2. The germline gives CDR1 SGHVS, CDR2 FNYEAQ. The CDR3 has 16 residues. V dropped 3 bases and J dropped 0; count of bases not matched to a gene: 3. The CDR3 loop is CASSFLLAGSTDTQYF. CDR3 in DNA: TGTGCCAGCAGCTTTCTACTAGCGGGAAGCACAGATACGCAGTATTTT.

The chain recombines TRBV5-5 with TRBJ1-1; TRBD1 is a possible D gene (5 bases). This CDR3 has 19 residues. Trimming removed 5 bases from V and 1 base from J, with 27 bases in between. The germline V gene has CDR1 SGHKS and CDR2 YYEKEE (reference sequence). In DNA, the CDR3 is TGTGCCAGCAGAAGTTTTTTAGTCGGGGCACTCCCTCAGAACACTGAAGCTTTCTTT. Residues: CASRSFLVGALPQNTEAFF.

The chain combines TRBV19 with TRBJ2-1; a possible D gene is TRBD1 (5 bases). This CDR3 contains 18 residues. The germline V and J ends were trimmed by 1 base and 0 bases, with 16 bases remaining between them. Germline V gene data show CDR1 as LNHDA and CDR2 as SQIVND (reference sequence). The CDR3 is CASSIGGPGSSSYNEQFF. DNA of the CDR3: TGTGCCAGTAGTATAGGGGGCCCAGGTTCGAGCTCCTACAATGAGCAGTTCTTC.

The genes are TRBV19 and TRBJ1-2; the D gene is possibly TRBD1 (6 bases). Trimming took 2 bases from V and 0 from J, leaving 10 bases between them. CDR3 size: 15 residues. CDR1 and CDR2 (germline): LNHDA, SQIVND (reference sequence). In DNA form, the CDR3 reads TGTGCCAGTAGTATACGACAGGAACCTAACTATGGCTACACCTTC. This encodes CASSIRQEPNYGYTF. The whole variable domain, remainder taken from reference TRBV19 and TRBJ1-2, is DGGITQSPKYLFRKEGQNVTLSCEQNLNHDAMYWYRQDPGQGLRLIYYSQIVNDFQKGDIAEGYSVSREKKESFPLTVTSAQKNPTAFYLCASSIRQEPNYGYTFGSGTRLTVV.

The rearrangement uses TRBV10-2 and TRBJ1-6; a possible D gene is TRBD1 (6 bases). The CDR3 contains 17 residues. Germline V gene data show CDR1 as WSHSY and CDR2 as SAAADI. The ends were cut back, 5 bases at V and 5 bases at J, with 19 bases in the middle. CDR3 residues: CASSPPGAGSHNSPLHF. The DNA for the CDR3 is TGCGCCAGCAGTCCACCAGGGGCAGGGAGTCATAATTCACCCCTCCACTTT.

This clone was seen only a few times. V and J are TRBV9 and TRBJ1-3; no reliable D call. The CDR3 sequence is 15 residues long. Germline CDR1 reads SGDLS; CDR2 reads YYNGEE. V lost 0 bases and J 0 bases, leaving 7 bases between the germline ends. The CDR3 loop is CASSVGSISGNTIYF. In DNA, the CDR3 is TGTGCCAGCAGCGTAGGTTCCATCTCTGGAAACACCATATATTTT.

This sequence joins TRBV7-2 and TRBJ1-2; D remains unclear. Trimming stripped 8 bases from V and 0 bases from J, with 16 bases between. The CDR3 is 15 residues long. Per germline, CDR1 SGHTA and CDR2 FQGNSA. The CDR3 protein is CASRSTTDSNYGYTF. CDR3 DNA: TGTGCCAGCCGTAGCACTACCGACTCTAACTATGGCTACACCTTC.

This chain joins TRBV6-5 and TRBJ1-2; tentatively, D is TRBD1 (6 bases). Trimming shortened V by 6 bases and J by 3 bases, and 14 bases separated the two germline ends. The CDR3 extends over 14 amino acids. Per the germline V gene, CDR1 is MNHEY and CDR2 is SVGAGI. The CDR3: CASRHETGHYGYTF. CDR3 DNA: TGTGCCAGCAGACACGAGACAGGCCACTATGGCTACACCTTC.

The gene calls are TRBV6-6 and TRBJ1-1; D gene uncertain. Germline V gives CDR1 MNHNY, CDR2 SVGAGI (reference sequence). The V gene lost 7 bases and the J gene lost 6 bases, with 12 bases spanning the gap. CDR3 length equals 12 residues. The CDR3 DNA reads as TGTGCCAGCACTAACAGCTTCCCTGAAGCTTTCTTT. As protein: CASTNSFPEAFF.

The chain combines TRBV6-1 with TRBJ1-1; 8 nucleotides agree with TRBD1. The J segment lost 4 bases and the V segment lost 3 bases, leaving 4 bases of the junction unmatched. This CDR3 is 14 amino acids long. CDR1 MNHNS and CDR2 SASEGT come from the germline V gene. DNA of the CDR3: TGTGCCAGCAGTGACGACAGGGGAATCACTGAAGCTTTCTTT. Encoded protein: CASSDDRGITEAFF.

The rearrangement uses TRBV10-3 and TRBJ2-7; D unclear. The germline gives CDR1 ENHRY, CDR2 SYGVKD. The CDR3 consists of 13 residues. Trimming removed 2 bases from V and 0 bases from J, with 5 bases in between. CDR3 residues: CAISERNSYEQYF. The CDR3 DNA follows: TGTGCCATCAGTGAGAGGAACTCCTACGAGCAGTACTTC.

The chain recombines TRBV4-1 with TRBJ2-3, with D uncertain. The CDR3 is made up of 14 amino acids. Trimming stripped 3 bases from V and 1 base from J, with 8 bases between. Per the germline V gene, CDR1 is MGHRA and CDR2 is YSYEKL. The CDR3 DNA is TGCGCCAGCAGCCATGAGAGCGGCACAGATACGCAGTATTTT. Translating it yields CASSHESGTDTQYF.

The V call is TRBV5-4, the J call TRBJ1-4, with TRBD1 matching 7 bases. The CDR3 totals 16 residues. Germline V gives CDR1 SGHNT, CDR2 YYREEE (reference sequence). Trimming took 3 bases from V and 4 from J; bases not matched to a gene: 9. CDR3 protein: CASSSEGGLLNEKLFF. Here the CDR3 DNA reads TGTGCCAGCAGCTCCGAAGGGGGCCTTCTTAATGAAAAACTGTTTTTT. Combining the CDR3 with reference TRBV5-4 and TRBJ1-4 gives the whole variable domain ETGVTQSPTHLIKTRGQQVTLRCSSQSGHNTVSWYQQALGQGPQFIFQYYREEENGRGNFPPRFSGLQFPNYSSELNVNALELDDSALYLCASSSEGGLLNEKLFFGSGTQLSVL.

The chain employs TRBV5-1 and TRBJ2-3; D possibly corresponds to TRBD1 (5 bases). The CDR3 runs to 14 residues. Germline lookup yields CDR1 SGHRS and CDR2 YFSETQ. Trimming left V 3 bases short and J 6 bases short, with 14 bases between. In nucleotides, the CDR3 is TGCGCCAGCAGCTCCGGTGGCCCAGGGGATACGCAGTATTTT. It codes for CASSSGGPGDTQYF.

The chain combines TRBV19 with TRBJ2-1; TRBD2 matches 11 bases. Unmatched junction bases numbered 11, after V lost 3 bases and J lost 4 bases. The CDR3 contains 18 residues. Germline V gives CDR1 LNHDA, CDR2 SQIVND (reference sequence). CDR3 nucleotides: TGTGCCAGTAGTATCCAGGGGACTAGCGGAGCGGTGTACAATGAGCAGTTCTTC. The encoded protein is CASSIQGTSGAVYNEQFF.

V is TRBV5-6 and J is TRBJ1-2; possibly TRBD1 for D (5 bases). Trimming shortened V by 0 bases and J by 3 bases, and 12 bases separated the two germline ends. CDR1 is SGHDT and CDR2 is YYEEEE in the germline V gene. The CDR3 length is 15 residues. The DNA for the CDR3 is TGTGCCAGCAGCTTGGGACAGAGAATAGACTATGGCTACACCTTC. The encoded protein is CASSLGQRIDYGYTF.

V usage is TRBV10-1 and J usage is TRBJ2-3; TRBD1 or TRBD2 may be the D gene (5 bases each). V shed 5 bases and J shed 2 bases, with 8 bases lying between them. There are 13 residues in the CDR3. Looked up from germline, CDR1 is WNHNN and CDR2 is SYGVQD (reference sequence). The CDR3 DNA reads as TGCGCCAGCAGTACGGGGCTCACAGATACGCAGTATTTT. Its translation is CASSTGLTDTQYF.

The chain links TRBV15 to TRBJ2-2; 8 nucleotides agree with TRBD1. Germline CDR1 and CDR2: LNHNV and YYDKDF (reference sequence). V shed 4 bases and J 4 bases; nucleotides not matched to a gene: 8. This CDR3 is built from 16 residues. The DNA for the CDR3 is TGTGCCACCAGCAACCCTGGACAGGGTGGCACCGGGGAGCTGTTTTTT. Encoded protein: CATSNPGQGGTGELFF. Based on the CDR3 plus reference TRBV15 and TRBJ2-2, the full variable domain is DAMVIQNPRYQVTQFGKPVTLSCSQTLNHNVMYWYQQKSSQAPKLLFHYYDKDFNNEADTPDNFQSRRPNTSFCFLDIRSPGLGDTAMYLCATSNPGQGGTGELFFGEGSRLTVL.

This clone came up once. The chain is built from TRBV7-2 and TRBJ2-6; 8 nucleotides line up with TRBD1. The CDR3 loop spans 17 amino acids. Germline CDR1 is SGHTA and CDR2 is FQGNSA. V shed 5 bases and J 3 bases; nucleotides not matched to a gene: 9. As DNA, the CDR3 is TGTGCCAGCAGCCCGCCGACAGGGGCTGATGGGGCCAACGTCCTGACTTTC. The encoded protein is CASSPPTGADGANVLTF.

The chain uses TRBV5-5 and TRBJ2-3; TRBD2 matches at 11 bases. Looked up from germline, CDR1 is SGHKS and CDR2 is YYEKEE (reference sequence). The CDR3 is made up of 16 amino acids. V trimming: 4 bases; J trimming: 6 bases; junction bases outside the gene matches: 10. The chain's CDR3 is CASSQATSGAGDTQYF. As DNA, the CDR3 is TGTGCCAGCAGCCAAGCGACTAGCGGGGCAGGTGATACGCAGTATTTT.

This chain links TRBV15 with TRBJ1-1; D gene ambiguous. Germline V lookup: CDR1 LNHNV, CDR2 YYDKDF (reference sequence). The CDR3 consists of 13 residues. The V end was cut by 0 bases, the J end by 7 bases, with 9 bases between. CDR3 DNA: TGTGCCACCAGCAGAGAGTCCCGGGGTGAAGCTTTCTTT. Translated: CATSRESRGEAFF.